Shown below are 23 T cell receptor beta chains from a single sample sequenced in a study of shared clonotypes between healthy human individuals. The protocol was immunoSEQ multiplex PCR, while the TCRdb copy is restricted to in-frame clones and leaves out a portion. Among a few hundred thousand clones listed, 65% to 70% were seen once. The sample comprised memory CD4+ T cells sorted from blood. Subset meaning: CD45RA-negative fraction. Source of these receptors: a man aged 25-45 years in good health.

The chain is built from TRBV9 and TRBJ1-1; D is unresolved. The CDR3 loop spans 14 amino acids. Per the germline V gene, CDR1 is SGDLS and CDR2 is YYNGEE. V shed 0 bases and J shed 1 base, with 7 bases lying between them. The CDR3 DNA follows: TGTGCCAGCAGCGTAGGCAGCGGGAACACTGAAGCTTTCTTT. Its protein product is CASSVGSGNTEAFF.

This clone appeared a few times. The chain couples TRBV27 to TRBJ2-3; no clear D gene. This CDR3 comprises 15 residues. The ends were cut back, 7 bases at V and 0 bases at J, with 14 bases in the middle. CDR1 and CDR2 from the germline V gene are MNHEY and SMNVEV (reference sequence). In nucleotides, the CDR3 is TGTGCCAGCATAGGAACCGCTGGAAGCACAGATACGCAGTATTTT. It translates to CASIGTAGSTDTQYF.

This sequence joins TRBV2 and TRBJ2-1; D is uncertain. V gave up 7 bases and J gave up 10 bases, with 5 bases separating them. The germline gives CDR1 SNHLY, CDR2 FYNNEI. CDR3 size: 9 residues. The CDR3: CASTGEQFF. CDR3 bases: TGTGCCAGCACTGGCGAGCAGTTCTTC.

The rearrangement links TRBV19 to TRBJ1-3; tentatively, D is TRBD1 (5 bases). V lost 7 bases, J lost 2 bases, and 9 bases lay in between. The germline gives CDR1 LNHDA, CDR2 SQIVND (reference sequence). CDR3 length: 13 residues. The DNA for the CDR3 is TGTGCCAGTACACCGGGACCTGGAAACACCATATATTTT. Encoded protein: CASTPGPGNTIYF.

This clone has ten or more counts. CDR3 sequence (DNA): TGTGCCAGTAGTATAACGGCGGGAGTAGCGTACGAGCAGTACTTC. This gives the protein CASSITAGVAYEQYF. The rearrangement joins TRBV19 to TRBJ2-7; 7 bases agree with TRBD2. This CDR3 comprises 15 residues. Germline V lookup: CDR1 LNHDA, CDR2 SQIVND (reference sequence). V trimming: 2 bases; J trimming: 4 bases; junction bases outside the gene matches: 8.

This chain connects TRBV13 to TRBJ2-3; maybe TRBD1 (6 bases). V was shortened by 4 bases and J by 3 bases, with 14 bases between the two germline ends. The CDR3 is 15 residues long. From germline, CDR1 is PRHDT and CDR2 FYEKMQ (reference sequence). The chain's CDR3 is CASSSPRGKTDTQYF. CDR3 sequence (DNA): TGTGCCAGCAGCTCTCCCAGGGGAAAGACAGATACGCAGTATTTT.

The CDR3 loop is CASSEPGQANTEAFF. CDR3 in DNA: TGTGCCAGCAGTGAACCAGGACAGGCGAACACTGAAGCTTTCTTT. The chain joins TRBV6-1 to TRBJ1-1, with TRBD1 identical over 7 bases. Germline values: CDR1 MNHNS, CDR2 SASEGT. CDR3 length: 15 residues. The V segment lost 2 bases and the J segment 1 base; nucleotides outside the gene matches: 4.

Written as DNA, the CDR3 is TGCGCCAGCAGTGAGCTGGGATTTGAAGCTTTCTTT. As protein: CASSELGFEAFF. This chain joins TRBV10-2 and TRBJ1-1, with D unresolved. CDR3 size: 12 residues. Germline loops: CDR1 WSHSY, CDR2 SAAADI. Trimming left V 2 bases short and J 7 bases short, with 8 bases between.

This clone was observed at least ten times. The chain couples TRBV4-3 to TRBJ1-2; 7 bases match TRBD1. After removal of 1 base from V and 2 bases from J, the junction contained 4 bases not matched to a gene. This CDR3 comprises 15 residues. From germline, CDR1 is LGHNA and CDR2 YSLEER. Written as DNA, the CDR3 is TGCGCCAGCAGCCAAGGGGAGGACAGGAACTATGGCTACACCTTC. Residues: CASSQGEDRNYGYTF.

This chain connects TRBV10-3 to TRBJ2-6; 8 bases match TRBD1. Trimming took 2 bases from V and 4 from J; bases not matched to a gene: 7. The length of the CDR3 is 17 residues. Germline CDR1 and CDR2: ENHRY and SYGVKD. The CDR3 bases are TGTGCCATCAGTGAGAAAGACAGGGGCCCCGGGGCCAACGTCCTGACTTTC. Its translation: CAISEKDRGPGANVLTF.

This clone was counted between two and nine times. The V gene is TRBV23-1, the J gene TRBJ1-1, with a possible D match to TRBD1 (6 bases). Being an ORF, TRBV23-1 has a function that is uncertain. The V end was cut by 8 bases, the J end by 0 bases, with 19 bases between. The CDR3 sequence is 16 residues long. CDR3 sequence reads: CASVPGVFPVNTEAFF. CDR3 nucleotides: TGCGCCAGCGTTCCAGGGGTTTTTCCCGTGAACACTGAAGCTTTCTTT.

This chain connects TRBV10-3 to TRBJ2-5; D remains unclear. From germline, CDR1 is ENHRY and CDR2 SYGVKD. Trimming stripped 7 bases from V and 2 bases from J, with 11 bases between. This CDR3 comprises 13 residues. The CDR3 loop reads CAIMAESQETQYF. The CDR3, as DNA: TGTGCCATCATGGCGGAGTCTCAAGAGACCCAGTACTTC.

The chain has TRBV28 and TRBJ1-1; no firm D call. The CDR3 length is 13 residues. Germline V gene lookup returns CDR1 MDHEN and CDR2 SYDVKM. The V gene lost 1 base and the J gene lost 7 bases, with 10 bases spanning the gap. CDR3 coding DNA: TGTGCCAGCAGTTTATCCCCGGACTTTGAAGCTTTCTTT. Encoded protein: CASSLSPDFEAFF.

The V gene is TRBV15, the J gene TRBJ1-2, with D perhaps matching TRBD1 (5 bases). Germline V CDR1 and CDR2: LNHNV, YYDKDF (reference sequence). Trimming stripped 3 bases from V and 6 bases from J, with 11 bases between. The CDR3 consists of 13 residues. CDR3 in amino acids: CATSSGGGNGYTF. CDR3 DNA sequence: TGTGCCACCAGCAGTGGGGGTGGCAATGGCTACACCTTC.

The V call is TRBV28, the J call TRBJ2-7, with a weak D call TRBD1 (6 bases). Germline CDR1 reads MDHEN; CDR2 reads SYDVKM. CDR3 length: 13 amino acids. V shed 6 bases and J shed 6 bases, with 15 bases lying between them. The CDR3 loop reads CASRTDRSREQYF. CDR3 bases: TGTGCCAGCAGAACCGACAGGTCGCGCGAGCAGTACTTC.

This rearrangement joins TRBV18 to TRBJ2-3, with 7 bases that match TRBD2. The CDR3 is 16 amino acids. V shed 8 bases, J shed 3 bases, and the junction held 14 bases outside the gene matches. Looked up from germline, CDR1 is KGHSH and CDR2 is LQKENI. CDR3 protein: CASSPSGSAQTDTQYF. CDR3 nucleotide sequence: TGTGCCAGCAGCCCTAGCGGCTCAGCGCAGACAGATACGCAGTATTTT.

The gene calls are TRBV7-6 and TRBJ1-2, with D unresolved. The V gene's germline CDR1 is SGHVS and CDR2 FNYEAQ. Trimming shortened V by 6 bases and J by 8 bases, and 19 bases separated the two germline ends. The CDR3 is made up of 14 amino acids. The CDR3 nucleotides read TGTGCCAGCAGGGAGAGAATCAACTATGGCGGCTACACCTTC. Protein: CASRERINYGGYTF.

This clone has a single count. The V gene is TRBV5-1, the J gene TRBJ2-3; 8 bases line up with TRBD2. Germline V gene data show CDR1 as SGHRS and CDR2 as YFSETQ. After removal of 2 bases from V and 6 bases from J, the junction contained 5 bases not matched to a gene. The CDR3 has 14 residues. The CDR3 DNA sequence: TGCGCCAGCAGCTTAACTGCGGGAGGTGATACGCAGTATTTT. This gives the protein CASSLTAGGDTQYF.

The CDR3 spells CASSGSGLLNTGELFF. The CDR3 nucleotides are TGTGCCAGCAGCGGCTCGGGACTCCTGAACACCGGGGAGCTGTTTTTT. The chain links TRBV9 to TRBJ2-2, with D possibly being TRBD2 (6 bases). Trimming shortened V by 3 bases and J by 1 base, and 13 bases separated the two germline ends. The CDR3 extends over 16 amino acids. Germline values: CDR1 SGDLS, CDR2 YYNGEE.

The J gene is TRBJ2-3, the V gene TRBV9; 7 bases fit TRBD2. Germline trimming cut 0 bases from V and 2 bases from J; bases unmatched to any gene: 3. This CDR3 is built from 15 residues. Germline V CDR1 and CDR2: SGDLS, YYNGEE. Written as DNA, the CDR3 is TGTGCCAGCAGCGTAGAGAGCGGGACCACAGATACGCAGTATTTT. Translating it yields CASSVESGTTDTQYF.

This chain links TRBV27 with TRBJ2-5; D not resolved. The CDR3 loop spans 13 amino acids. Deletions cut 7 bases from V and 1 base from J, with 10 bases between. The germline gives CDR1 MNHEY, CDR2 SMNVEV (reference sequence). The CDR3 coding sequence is TGTGCCAGCACCCTCCCTCTCCAAGAGACCCAGTACTTC. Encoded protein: CASTLPLQETQYF.

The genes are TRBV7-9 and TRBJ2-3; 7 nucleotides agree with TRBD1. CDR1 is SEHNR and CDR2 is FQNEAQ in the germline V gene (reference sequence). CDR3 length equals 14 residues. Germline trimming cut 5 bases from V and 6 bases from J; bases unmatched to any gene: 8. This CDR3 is CASSPQGVEDTQYF. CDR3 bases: TGTGCCAGCAGCCCCCAGGGGGTTGAGGATACGCAGTATTTT.

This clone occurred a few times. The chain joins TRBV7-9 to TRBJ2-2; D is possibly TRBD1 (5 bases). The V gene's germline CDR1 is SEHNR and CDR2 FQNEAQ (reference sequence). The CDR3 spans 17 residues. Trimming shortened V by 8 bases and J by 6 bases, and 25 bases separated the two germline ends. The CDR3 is CASERGSWGKGPGELFF. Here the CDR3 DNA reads TGTGCCAGCGAAAGAGGCAGTTGGGGAAAGGGGCCCGGGGAGCTGTTTTTT.